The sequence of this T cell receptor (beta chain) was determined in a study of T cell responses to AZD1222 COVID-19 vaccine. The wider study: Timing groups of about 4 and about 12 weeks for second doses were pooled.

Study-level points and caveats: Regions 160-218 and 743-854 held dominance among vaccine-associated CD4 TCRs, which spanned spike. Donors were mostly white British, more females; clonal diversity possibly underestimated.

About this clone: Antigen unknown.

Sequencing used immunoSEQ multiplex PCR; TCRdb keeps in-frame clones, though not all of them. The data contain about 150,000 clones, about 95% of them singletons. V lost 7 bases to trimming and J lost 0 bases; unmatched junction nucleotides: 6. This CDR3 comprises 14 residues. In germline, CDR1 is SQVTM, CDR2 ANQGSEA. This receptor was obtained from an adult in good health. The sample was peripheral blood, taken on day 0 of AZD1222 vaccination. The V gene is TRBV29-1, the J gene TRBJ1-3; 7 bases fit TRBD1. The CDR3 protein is CSARQGFSGNTIYF. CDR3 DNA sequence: TGCAGCGCAAGACAGGGCTTCTCTGGAAACACCATATATTTT.